The sequence of this T cell receptor (beta chain) was determined in a study of shared clonotypes between healthy human individuals. V was cut by 1 base and J by 4 bases, with 17 bases left in between. CDR1 and CDR2 from the germline V gene are SGHDT and YYEEEE. The CDR3 covers 16 residues. The repertoire was sequenced with immunoSEQ multiplex PCR; TCRdb's copy has only in-frame clones and lacks some. There are about 1.4 million clones in the sample; 96% occur only once, and approximately 1% lies in the top ten. This clone has only one observation. V usage is TRBV5-6 and J usage is TRBJ2-5; D is unresolved. Specimen: naive CD4+ T cells sorted from blood. As to subset: CD45RA+ positively selected. The clonotype was recovered from a man under 40 in good health. The CDR3 DNA reads TGTGCCAGCAGCTTGCAAGGTTTGCTCCTGACAGAGACCCAGTACTTC. Translation: CASSLQGLLLTETQYF.